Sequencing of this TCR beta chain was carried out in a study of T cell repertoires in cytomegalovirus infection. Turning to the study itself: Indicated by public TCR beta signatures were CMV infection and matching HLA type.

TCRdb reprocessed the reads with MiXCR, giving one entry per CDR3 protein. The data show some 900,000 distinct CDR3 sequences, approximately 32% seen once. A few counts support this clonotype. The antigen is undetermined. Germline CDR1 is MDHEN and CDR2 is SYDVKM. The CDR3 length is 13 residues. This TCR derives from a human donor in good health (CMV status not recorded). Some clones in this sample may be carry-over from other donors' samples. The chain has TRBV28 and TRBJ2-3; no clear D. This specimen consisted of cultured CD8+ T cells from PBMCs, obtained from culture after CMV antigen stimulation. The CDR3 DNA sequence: TGTGCTGTGGCCCGCCAGACGGCAGATACGCAGTATTTT. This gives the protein CAVARQTADTQYF.